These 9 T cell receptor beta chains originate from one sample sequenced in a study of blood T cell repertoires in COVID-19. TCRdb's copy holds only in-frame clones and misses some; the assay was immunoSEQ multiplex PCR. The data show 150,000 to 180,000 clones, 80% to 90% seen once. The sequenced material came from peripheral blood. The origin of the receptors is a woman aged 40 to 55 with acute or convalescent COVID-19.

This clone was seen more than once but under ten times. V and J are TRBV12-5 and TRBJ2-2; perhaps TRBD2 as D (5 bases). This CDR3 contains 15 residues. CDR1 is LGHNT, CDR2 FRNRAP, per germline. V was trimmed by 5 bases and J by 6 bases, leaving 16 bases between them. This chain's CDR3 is CASGTRQEVAGELFF. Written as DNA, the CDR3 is TGTGCTAGTGGTACCCGGCAGGAGGTGGCCGGGGAGCTGTTTTTT.

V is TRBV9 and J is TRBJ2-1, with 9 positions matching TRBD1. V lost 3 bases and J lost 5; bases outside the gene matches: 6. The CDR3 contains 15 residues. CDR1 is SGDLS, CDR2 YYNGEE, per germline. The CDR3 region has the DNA TGTGCCAGCAGCGGGGGACAGGGAGGTAACAATGAGCAGTTCTTC. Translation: CASSGGQGGNNEQFF.

In DNA form, the CDR3 reads TGTGCTAGTGGTTTGTCAGGGGGAGGAGAGACCCAGTACTTC. Its protein product is CASGLSGGGETQYF. This chain links TRBV12-5 with TRBJ2-5; the D gene is possibly TRBD1 (7 bases). This CDR3 has 14 residues. Trimming cost V 2 bases and J 4 bases, with 11 bases left between them. CDR1 and CDR2 from the germline V gene are LGHNT and FRNRAP.

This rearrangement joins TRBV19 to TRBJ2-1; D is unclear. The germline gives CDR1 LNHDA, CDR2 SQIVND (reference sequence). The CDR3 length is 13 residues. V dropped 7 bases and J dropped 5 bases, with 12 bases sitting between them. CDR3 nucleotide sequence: TGTGCCAGTAACCCAGCGAGACACAATGAGCAGTTCTTC. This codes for CASNPARHNEQFF.

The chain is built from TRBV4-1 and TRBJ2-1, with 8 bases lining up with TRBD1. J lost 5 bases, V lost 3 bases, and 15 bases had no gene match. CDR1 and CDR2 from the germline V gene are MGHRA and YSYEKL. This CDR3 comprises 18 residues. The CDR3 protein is CASSQDYTDRVRDNEQFF. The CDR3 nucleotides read TGCGCCAGCAGCCAGGACTACACGGACAGGGTAAGGGACAATGAGCAGTTCTTC.

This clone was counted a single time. The chain's CDR3 is CASTGQSNYEQYF. The CDR3 DNA is TGTGCCAGTACGGGACAGTCAAATTACGAGCAGTACTTC. This chain connects TRBV5-4 to TRBJ2-7; 7 bases agree with TRBD1. The V segment lost 8 bases and the J segment 4 bases; nucleotides outside the gene matches: 9. The germline CDR1 and CDR2 sequences are SGHNT and YYREEE (reference sequence). The CDR3 is 13 amino acids.

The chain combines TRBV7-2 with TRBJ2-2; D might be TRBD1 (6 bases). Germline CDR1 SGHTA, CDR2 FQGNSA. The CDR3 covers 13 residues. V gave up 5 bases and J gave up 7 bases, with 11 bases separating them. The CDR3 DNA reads TGTGCCAGCAGCCCTCGGGGACACGGGGAGCTGTTTTTT. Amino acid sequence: CASSPRGHGELFF.

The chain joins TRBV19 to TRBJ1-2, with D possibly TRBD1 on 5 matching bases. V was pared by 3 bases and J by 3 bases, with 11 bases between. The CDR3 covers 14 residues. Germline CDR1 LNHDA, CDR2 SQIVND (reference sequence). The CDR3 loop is CASSIWGGDYGYTF. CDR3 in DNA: TGTGCCAGTAGTATTTGGGGCGGAGACTATGGCTACACCTTC.

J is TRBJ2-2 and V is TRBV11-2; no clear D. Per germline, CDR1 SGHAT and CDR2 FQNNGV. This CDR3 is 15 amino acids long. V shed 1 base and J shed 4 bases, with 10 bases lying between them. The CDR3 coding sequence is TGTGCCAGCAGCTTAGGATTTAGCCGCACCGGGGAGCTGTTTTTT. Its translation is CASSLGFSRTGELFF.